These T cell receptor beta chains were read from a single sample in a study of T-cell reconstitution after alpha-beta-depleted transplantation in children. Each CDR3 protein gets one entry after TCRdb re-called the PCR reads with MiXCR. This table has around 530,000 distinct CDR3 sequences, approximately 30% appearing once. Sequencing was performed on PBMCs from the stem cell graft donor, taken from the stem cell graft. The receptors come from a human donor who donated a stem cell graft to a child with aplastic anemia. The CDR3 runs from the conserved cysteine through the conserved F or W. A D gene is named only where the DNA matches it firmly. A row's size may be missing; if present it is once, few, many or a size class.

TRBV27,.,TRBD1,TRBJ1-1,16,TGTGCCAGCAGTTTACCGCCAGGGGGCAGGAAGACTGAAGCTTTCTTT,CASSLPPGGRKTEAFF
TRBV20-1,.,TRBD2,TRBJ2-5,17,TGCAGTGCTAAAACCGGGACTAGCGGGCCTAACCAAGAGACCCAGTACTTC,CSAKTGTSGPNQETQYF
TRBV12-3/TRBV12-4,few,TRBD1,TRBJ2-6,17,TGTGCCAGCGGCTTCCGGGACAGGGGTACTGGGGCCAACGTCCTGACTTTC,CASGFRDRGTGANVLTF
TRBV4-3,.,.,TRBJ2-3,15,TGCGCCAGCAGCCAAGATCACGGAAGCACAGATACGCAGTATTTT,CASSQDHGSTDTQYF
TRBV12-3/TRBV12-4,once,.,TRBJ1-5,14,TGTGCCAGCAGTTCTTCACAGGTGGATCAGCCCCAGCATTTT,CASSSSQVDQPQHF
TRBV4-1,.,.,TRBJ1-2,15,TGCGCCAGCAGCCAAGAGCAGACAGACTACTATGGCTACACCTTC,CASSQEQTDYYGYTF
TRBV9,few,.,TRBJ2-2,15,TGTGCCAGCAGCGTAGAAGGGGCGGCCACCGGGGAGCTGTTTTTT,CASSVEGAATGELFF
TRBV29-1,few,.,TRBJ2-1,15,TGCAGCGTACTGGGCAGTGGGAGGTTCTACAATGAGCAGTTCTTC,CSVLGSGRFYNEQFF
TRBV5-1,few,TRBD1,TRBJ2-7,15,TGCGCCAGCAGCTTGAGCCCAGGGGGACCCTACGAGCAGTACTTC,CASSLSPGGPYEQYF
TRBV20-1,.,.,TRBJ2-3,17,TGCAGTGCCATAGGGGCTAGCGCGGGCCGAAGCACAGATACGCAGTATTTT,CSAIGASAGRSTDTQYF
TRBV4-2,.,.,TRBJ2-1,13,TGTGCCAGCAGCCAACCCCCAGACAATGAGCAGTTCTTC,CASSQPPDNEQFF
TRBV12-3/TRBV12-4,.,.,TRBJ1-1,14,TGTGCCAGCAGTTTACCCAGCTTGAACACTGAAGCTTTCTTT,CASSLPSLNTEAFF
TRBV7-7,.,TRBD1,TRBJ2-2,18,TGTGCCAGCAGCTCGTCGATCGGACAGGGGGCGTCGGCCGGGGAGCTGTTTTTT,CASSSSIGQGASAGELFF
TRBV20-1,few,.,TRBJ2-3,14,TGCAGTGCTAGAAGGGGGAGTGGCACAGATACGCAGTATTTT,CSARRGSGTDTQYF
TRBV30,few,.,TRBJ2-1,15,TGTGCCTGGAGTGTTGGTGGTTTCGGGGTCGATGAGCAGTTCTTC,CAWSVGGFGVDEQFF
TRBV5-1,few,TRBD1,TRBJ2-1,15,TGCGCCAGCAGCTTTCGGGACAGGGGGATCAATGAGCAGTTCTTC,CASSFRDRGINEQFF
TRBV20-1,.,TRBD1,TRBJ2-7,13,TGCAGTGCGGAGGGGGACAGGGGCTACGAGCAGTACTTC,CSAEGDRGYEQYF
TRBV6-2/TRBV6-3,.,TRBD2,TRBJ2-2,17,TGTGCCAGCAGTCCTAACCGAGCGGGAGGGTTGACCGGGGAGCTGTTTTTT,CASSPNRAGGLTGELFF
TRBV30,.,TRBD2,TRBJ2-1,15,TGTGCCTGGAGGCCACTAGCGGGAGTCTCCAATGAGCAGTTCTTC,CAWRPLAGVSNEQFF
TRBV29-1,few,TRBD2,TRBJ2-1,14,TGCAGCGTCTGGACTAGCGGGAGATTCAATGAGCAGTTCTTC,CSVWTSGRFNEQFF
TRBV7-8,.,.,TRBJ1-2,14,TGTGCCAGCAGCTTCTCGGGGGCCACCTATGGCTACACCTTC,CASSFSGATYGYTF
TRBV20-1,.,.,TRBJ2-7,9,TGCAGTGCCGGGGTCGAGCAGTACTTC,CSAGVEQYF
TRBV6-2/TRBV6-3,few,.,TRBJ2-1,18,TGTGCCAGCAGTGATGCTAGCGTTCGGTTAGACTCCTACAATGAGCAGTTCTTC,CASSDASVRLDSYNEQFF
TRBV19,few,.,TRBJ2-5,14,TGTGCCAGTAGGGCTTCTAGAAGCCAAGAGACCCAGTACTTC,CASRASRSQETQYF
TRBV20-1,.,.,TRBJ2-1,14,TGCAGTGCTAGTATGACAGGTCTCTACAATGAGCAGTTCTTC,CSASMTGLYNEQFF
TRBV12-3/TRBV12-4,.,TRBD1,TRBJ1-1,15,TGTGCCAGCAGGGGACAGTCGGGATTTCGGACTGAAGCTTTCTTT,CASRGQSGFRTEAFF
TRBV20-1,few,TRBD2,TRBJ2-7,13,TGCAGTGCTAGAGGGCGGGAGCCGAACGAGCAGTACTTC,CSARGREPNEQYF
TRBV20-1,.,TRBD2,TRBJ2-3,16,TGCAGTGCTATCCCGGGACTAGCGGGGTTCACAGATACGCAGTATTTT,CSAIPGLAGFTDTQYF
TRBV20-1,few,.,TRBJ1-1,11,TGCAGTGCTAACCGGGACGCTGAAGCTTTCTTT,CSANRDAEAFF
TRBV7-3,few,TRBD2,TRBJ2-3,15,TGTGCCAGCAGTTCGGGACTAGGCTTTCAAGATACGCAGTATTTT,CASSSGLGFQDTQYF
TRBV7-3,.,TRBD1,TRBJ2-1,16,TGTGCCAGCAGCCTACAGGGACAGGTAAACTACAATGAGCAGTTCTTC,CASSLQGQVNYNEQFF
TRBV6-2/TRBV6-3,.,.,TRBJ2-3,12,TGTGCCAGCAGTTATCCCGAAGATACGCAGTATTTT,CASSYPEDTQYF
TRBV20-1,.,.,TRBJ2-1,17,TGCAGTGCTGCCCTCCCTCCGAGCAAGAGCGTAGTTAATGAGCAGTTCTTC,CSAALPPSKSVVNEQFF
TRBV14,.,.,TRBJ2-3,17,TGTGCCAGCAGCCTCTCGGGGGCTAGCGGTAACACAGATACGCAGTATTTT,CASSLSGASGNTDTQYF
TRBV5-1,few,.,TRBJ1-2,13,TGCGCCAGCAGCGCGGACGGAAACTATGGCTACACCTTC,CASSADGNYGYTF
TRBV12-3/TRBV12-4,few,.,TRBJ1-2,12,TGTGCCAGCAGTTTAGACCCGGCTGGCTACACCTTC,CASSLDPAGYTF
TRBV20-1,few,.,TRBJ2-3,11,TGCAGTGCTATGGCCATAGATACGCAGTATTTT,CSAMAIDTQYF
TRBV12-3/TRBV12-4,.,TRBD1,TRBJ2-5,15,TGTGCCAGCAGATTGTCCGGGACAGGAAAAGAGACCCAGTACTTC,CASRLSGTGKETQYF
TRBV5-5,.,.,TRBJ2-7,15,TGTGCCAGCAGCTTTTCACCGGGGAGATACGACGAGCAGTACTTC,CASSFSPGRYDEQYF
TRBV29-1,.,TRBD1,TRBJ1-1,13,TGCAGCGTTGAGAAACGGGACAGGACTGAAGCTTTCTTT,CSVEKRDRTEAFF